This record covers a single T cell receptor beta chain. What it binds is not known. This entry belongs to a study of identical twins. Study-wide points: Excess sharing between twins was weaker in beta out-of-frame sequences.

The length of the CDR3 is 13 residues. V lost 4 bases to trimming and J lost 7 bases, with 15 bases between them. CDR1 is SGHRS, CDR2 YFSETQ, per germline. MiXCR was run by TCRdb on the 5' RACE reads, yielding one entry per CDR3 protein. The table includes roughly 750,000 distinct CDR3 sequences, 21% detected once. The same sample was also studied in work on T cells expressing NK-cell markers. As that study records: Sequencing of TCR beta repertoires drew on sorted CD3+CD56+NKG2C+, CD3+CD56+NKG2C- and CD3+CD56-NKG2C+ T cells.

The sample taken for sequencing was PBMCs. The TCR sequence derives from a woman aged 18-29 years in good health. V and J are TRBV5-1 and TRBJ2-7; no definite D call. CDR3 region: CASSINGLGEQYF. CDR3 nucleotides: TGCGCCAGCAGCATCAATGGTTTGGGGGAGCAGTACTTC.